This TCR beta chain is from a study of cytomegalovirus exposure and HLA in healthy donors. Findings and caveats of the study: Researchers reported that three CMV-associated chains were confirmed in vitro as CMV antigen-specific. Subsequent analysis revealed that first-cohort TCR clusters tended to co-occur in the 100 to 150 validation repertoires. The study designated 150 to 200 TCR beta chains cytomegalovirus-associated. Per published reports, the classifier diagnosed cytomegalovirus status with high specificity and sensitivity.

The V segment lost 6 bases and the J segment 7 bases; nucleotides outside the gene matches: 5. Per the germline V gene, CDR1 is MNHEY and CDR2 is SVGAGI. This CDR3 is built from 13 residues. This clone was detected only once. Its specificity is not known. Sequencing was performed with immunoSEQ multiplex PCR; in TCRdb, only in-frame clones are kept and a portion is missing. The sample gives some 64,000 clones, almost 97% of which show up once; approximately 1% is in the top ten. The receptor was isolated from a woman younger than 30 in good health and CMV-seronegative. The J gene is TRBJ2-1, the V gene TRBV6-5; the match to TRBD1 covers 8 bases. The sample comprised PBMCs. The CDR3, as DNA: TGTGCCAGCAGCAGGGGGCTCTGGAATGAGCAGTTCTTC. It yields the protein CASSRGLWNEQFF.